The T cell receptor (beta chain) described here comes from a study of blood T cell repertoires in COVID-19. Study as a whole: Donors in the United States, Italy and Spain gave samples during acute or convalescent COVID-19. The analysed material was cDNA or gDNA that came from T cells, B-cell-depleted T cells, or PBMCs.

The CDR3 runs 14 residues. Germline V CDR1 and CDR2: SGDLS, YYNGEE. V dropped 3 bases and J dropped 1; count of bases not matched to a gene: 3. Study processing details: Reference gene primer amplification gave estimated nucleated cell counts. Clones were sequenced by immunoSEQ multiplex PCR, and TCRdb holds only the in-frame ones, with some missing. For V, J and clone size, that table is used; D and trimming come from the DNA. The repertoire holds roughly 200,000 clones, with around 90% as singletons. This sequence originates from a middle-aged man with active or convalescent COVID-19. Sequenced: peripheral blood. This chain uses TRBV9 with TRBJ1-2, with 7 bases that match TRBD1. CDR3 sequence: CASSGGQNNYGYTF. For the CDR3, the DNA is TGTGCCAGCAGCGGGGGACAGAATAACTATGGCTACACCTTC.